Shown below are 12 T cell receptor beta chains from a single sample sequenced in a study of cytomegalovirus exposure and HLA in healthy donors. Profiled with immunoSEQ multiplex PCR; TCRdb holds only in-frame clones, not every one. The table lists more than 95,000 clones, around nine tenths of them singletons. Sequencing was done on a sample of PBMCs. The receptors stem from a woman between 18 and 29 years old in good health and CMV-seronegative.

This clone occurred once. CDR3 residues: CASSLQAGGETQYF. CDR3 coding DNA: TGTGCCAGCAGCCTTCAAGCGGGGGGGGAGACCCAGTACTTC. The rearrangement uses TRBV5-4 and TRBJ2-5; 10 nucleotides align to TRBD2. The CDR3 extends over 14 amino acids. The V gene end was trimmed by 4 bases and the J gene end by 5 bases; junction bases not matched to a gene: 5. The V gene's germline CDR1 is SGHNT and CDR2 YYREEE (reference sequence).

This clone was seen once. The chain has TRBV6-1 and TRBJ1-6, with 8 bases matching TRBD1. The CDR3 sequence is 14 residues long. V trimming: 6 bases; J trimming: 10 bases; junction bases outside the gene matches: 8. Germline CDR1 MNHNS, CDR2 SASEGT. Written as DNA, the CDR3 is TGTGCCAGCAGGGAACAGGGGGGTGGATCACCCCTCCACTTT. This codes for CASREQGGGSPLHF.

V is TRBV7-9 and J is TRBJ2-5; the match to TRBD2 covers 16 bases. CDR1 is SEHNR, CDR2 FQNEAQ, per germline (reference sequence). J lost 2 bases, V lost 3 bases, and 3 bases had no gene match. The CDR3 contains 17 residues. DNA of the CDR3: TGTGCCAGCAGCTTCCCGGGACTAGCGGGGGGGCAAGAGACCCAGTACTTC. Translating gives CASSFPGLAGGQETQYF.

V and J are TRBV5-6 and TRBJ1-2, with TRBD1 matching 8 bases. The CDR3 consists of 14 residues. V shed 4 bases and J 6 bases; nucleotides not matched to a gene: 8. Germline V gives CDR1 SGHDT, CDR2 YYEEEE. The CDR3 coding sequence is TGTGCCAGCAGCCTCGGGACAGGCACTAATGGCTACACCTTC. Translating it yields CASSLGTGTNGYTF.

The chain recombines TRBV28 with TRBJ2-7; possibly TRBD2 for D (6 bases). This CDR3 region has 16 residues. The germline V and J ends were trimmed by 6 bases and 4 bases, with 22 bases remaining between them. Germline V lookup: CDR1 MDHEN, CDR2 SYDVKM. The CDR3 DNA reads TGTGCCAGCAGCACCCCGGGTAGCGGTAGGAGATACGAGCAGTACTTC. Translating it yields CASSTPGSGRRYEQYF.

V usage is TRBV6-5 and J usage is TRBJ1-2; D call uncertain. V was trimmed by 0 bases and J by 8 bases, leaving 10 bases between them. This CDR3 is built from 13 residues. Germline-derived CDR1 and CDR2 are MNHEY and SVGAGI. CDR3 DNA sequence: TGTGCCAGCAGTTACTCGGACTTACGGGGCTACACCTTC. Protein sequence: CASSYSDLRGYTF.

The rearrangement links TRBV5-1 to TRBJ2-7; the D is unclear. The CDR3 loop spans 13 amino acids. Deletions cut 5 bases from V and 4 bases from J, with 13 bases between. CDR1 is SGHRS and CDR2 is YFSETQ in the germline V gene. CDR3 nucleotides: TGCGCCAGCAGACGGCCAGGATCATACGAGCAGTACTTC. This translates into CASRRPGSYEQYF.

The rearrangement uses TRBV2 and TRBJ1-6, with D possibly being TRBD1 (5 bases). Trimming stripped 2 bases from V and 4 bases from J, with 9 bases between. The CDR3 spans 15 residues. CDR1 SNHLY and CDR2 FYNNEI come from the germline V gene. CDR3 region: CASSENRNYNSPLHF. The CDR3 DNA follows: TGTGCCAGCAGTGAAAACAGGAATTATAATTCACCCCTCCACTTT.

The V gene is TRBV4-1, the J gene TRBJ1-4, with D hard to call. CDR3 length: 15 amino acids. Germline V gives CDR1 MGHRA, CDR2 YSYEKL. V was pared by 0 bases and J by 4 bases, with 9 bases between. CDR3 DNA: TGCGCCAGCAGCCAAGAGAGAGGTTTTAATGAAAAACTGTTTTTT. Translating gives CASSQERGFNEKLFF.

The J gene is TRBJ1-3, the V gene TRBV28, with a possible D match to TRBD1 (6 bases). Germline V gene data show CDR1 as MDHEN and CDR2 as SYDVKM. Trimming removed 7 bases at V and 2 bases at J, with 12 bases between. This CDR3 has 14 amino acids. The CDR3 DNA sequence: TGTGCCAGCACTTTGGGGGGGCCTGGAAACACCATATATTTT. It specifies CASTLGGPGNTIYF.

CDR3 amino acids: CASSPPLGQRYQETQYF. The CDR3 nucleotides are TGTGCCAGCAGCCCTCCGTTGGGACAGCGGTACCAAGAGACCCAGTACTTC. V usage is TRBV11-1 and J usage is TRBJ2-5, with 7 bases lining up with TRBD1. Looked up from germline, CDR1 is SGHAT and CDR2 is FQDESV (reference sequence). The CDR3 has 17 amino acids. V dropped 5 bases and J dropped 0; count of bases not matched to a gene: 12.

The rearrangement joins TRBV19 to TRBJ1-5; TRBD1 might be the D (5 bases). The CDR3 extends over 15 amino acids. V was clipped by 4 bases and J by 6 bases, with 16 bases between them. Germline values: CDR1 LNHDA, CDR2 SQIVND (reference sequence). CDR3 DNA: TGTGCCAGTAGTACTTCCGGGGGGGTTAGTCAGCCCCAGCATTTT. It codes for CASSTSGGVSQPQHF. Full variable domain (outside the CDR3, taken from reference TRBV19 and TRBJ1-5): DGGITQSPKYLFRKEGQNVTLSCEQNLNHDAMYWYRQDPGQGLRLIYYSQIVNDFQKGDIAEGYSVSREKKESFPLTVTSAQKNPTAFYLCASSTSGGVSQPQHFGDGTRLSIL.